A single T cell receptor beta chain is shown here with its context. The CDR3 is 14 residues long. The V end lost 2 bases, the J end lost 4 bases, and 11 bases lay between the germline ends. CDR1 is KGHSH and CDR2 is LQKENI in the germline V gene. The data belong to a study of blood T cell repertoires in COVID-19. In the study's own analysis: Amplification with reference gene primers provided the estimates of nucleated cell counts. Using immunoSEQ multiplex PCR, the repertoire was profiled, and TCRdb retains in-frame clones only, with some absent. The V and J calls and clone size come from that table; D and trimming were worked out from the DNA. The data hold under 250,000 clones, with approximately 83% observed a single time. In terms of age and location, participants ranged from roughly 18 to 90 years and lived in roughly 22 US areas. Each exposed participant met a COVID-19 case in the 2 weeks preceding study entry.

The chain recombines TRBV18 with TRBJ1-2; possibly TRBD1 for D (5 bases). Sequencing was performed on PBMCs or T cells enriched from blood (not recorded which). The source of this sequence is a woman between 40 and 50 years old who had been exposed to COVID-19. The CDR3 bases are TGTGCCAGCTCACCAGGGGTCCAGGGCTATGGCTACACCTTC. This sequence encodes CASSPGVQGYGYTF.